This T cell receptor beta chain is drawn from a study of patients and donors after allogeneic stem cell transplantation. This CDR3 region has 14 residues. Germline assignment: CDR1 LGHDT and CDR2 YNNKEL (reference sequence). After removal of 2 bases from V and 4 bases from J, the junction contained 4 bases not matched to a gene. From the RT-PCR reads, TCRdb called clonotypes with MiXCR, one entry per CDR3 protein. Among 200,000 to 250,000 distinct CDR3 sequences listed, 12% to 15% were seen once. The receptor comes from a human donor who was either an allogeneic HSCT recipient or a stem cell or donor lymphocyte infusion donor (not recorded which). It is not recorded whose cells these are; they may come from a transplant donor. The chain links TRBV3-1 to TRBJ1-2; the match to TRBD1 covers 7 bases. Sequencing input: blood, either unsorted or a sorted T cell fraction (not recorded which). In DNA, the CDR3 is TGTGCCAGCAGCCAACCAGGGGGAATCTATGGCTACACCTTC. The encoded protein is CASSQPGGIYGYTF.